This section outlines one T cell receptor beta chain sequence together with its context. Germline assignment: CDR1 MNHEY and CDR2 SVGAGI. The germline V and J ends were trimmed by 0 bases and 5 bases, with 14 bases remaining between them. The CDR3 contains 16 residues. The sample comes from a study of blood T cell repertoires in COVID-19. About the research overall: The study drew acute and convalescent COVID-19 samples from the United States, Italy and Spain.

Libraries were prepared by immunoSEQ multiplex PCR; TCRdb keeps only in-frame clonotypes and omits some of them. The sample gives 95,000 to 150,000 clones, over 65% of which show up once; 0.7% to 1% is in the top ten. This chain links TRBV6-5 with TRBJ2-1, with a possible D match to TRBD2 (7 bases). The receptor was derived from a human donor with acute or convalescent COVID-19. The donor label of this sample is uncertain. Input material: peripheral blood. The chain's CDR3 is CASSYSLGGGDNEQFF. Here the CDR3 DNA reads TGTGCCAGCAGTTACTCCCTGGGGGGGGGCGACAATGAGCAGTTCTTC.